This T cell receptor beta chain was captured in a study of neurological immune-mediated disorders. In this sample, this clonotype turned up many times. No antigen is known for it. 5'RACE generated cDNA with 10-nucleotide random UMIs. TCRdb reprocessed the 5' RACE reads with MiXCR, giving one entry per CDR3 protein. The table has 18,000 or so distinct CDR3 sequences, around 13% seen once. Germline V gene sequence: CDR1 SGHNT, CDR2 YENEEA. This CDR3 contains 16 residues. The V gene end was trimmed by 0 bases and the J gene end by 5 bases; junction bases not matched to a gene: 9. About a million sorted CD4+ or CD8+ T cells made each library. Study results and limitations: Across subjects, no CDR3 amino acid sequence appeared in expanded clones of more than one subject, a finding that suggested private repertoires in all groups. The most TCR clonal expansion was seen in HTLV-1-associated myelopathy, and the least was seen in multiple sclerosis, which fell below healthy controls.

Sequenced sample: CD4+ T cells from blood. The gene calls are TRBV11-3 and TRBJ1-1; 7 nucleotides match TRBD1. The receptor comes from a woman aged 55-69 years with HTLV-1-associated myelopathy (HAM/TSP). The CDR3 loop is CASSLDSAGGTTEAFF. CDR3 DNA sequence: TGTGCCAGCAGCTTAGATTCGGCAGGGGGAACGACTGAAGCTTTCTTT.